The subject of this entry is one T cell receptor (beta chain). What it binds is unknown. This entry is derived from a study of Tregs in tolerant kidney transplant recipients. Study-wide results and limits: Validation in larger populations is needed because few patients were studied. This study did not directly address biological reproducibility.

There are 16 residues in the CDR3. J lost 4 bases, V lost 4 bases, and 7 bases had no gene match. The assay was immunoSEQ multiplex PCR, and TCRdb's table has in-frame clones only and misses some. The sample has roughly 250,000 clones, about 86% seen once; the top ten hold over 0.5%. Unstimulated regulatory T cells (CD4+CD25+CD127-), CD4+CD25- non-regulatory cells, CD4 and CD8 cells were FACS-sorted from thawed PBMCs. The TCR originated in a human donor in good health. The rearrangement links TRBV23-1 to TRBJ1-6; 7 bases map to TRBD1. TRBV23-1 is classed as an ORF, of uncertain function. The sequenced material came from CD4+ T cells from blood. The CDR3 region is CASSRRQGEYNSPLHF. The CDR3 DNA follows: TGCGCCAGCAGTCGAAGGCAGGGGGAGTATAATTCACCCCTCCACTTT.